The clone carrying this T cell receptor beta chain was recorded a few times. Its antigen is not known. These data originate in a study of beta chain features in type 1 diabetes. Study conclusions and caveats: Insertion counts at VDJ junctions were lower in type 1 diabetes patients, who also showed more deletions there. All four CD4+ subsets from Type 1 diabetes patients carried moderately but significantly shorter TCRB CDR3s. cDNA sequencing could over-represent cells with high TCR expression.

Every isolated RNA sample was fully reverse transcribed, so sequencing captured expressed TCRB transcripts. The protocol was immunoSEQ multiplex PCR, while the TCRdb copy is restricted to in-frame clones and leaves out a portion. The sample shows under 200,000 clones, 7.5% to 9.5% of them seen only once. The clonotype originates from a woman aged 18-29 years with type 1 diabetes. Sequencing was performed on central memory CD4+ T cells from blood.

The CDR3 DNA reads as TGTGCCAGCAGCCCACAGTCGATCGGCCAGCCCCAGCATTTT. It codes for CASSPQSIGQPQHF. The rearrangement links TRBV7-2 to TRBJ1-5, with D hard to call. CDR3 length equals 14 residues. Germline CDR1 is SGHTA and CDR2 is FQGNSA. The germline V and J ends were trimmed by 5 bases and 7 bases, with 15 bases remaining between them.